These 21 T cell receptor beta chains originate from one sample sequenced in a study of shared clonotypes between healthy human individuals. Method: immunoSEQ multiplex PCR; TCRdb's copy keeps in-frame clones and lacks some. This table has around 750,000 clones, 74% appearing once. The sample consisted of memory CD4+ T cells sorted from blood. Subset given: CD45RA-negative fraction. These receptors all stem from a young woman in good health.

The CDR3 DNA reads TGTGCCAGCAGCTTTGGCCAGGCCCACTTTAATGAAAAACTGTTTTTT. This translates into CASSFGQAHFNEKLFF. The V call is TRBV12-1, the J call TRBJ1-4; no DNA check was done on the table's D call, TRBD1. TRBV12-1 has pseudogene status. CDR3 length equals 16 residues.

CDR3 coding DNA: TGTGCCAGTAAGACTAGCGGGTCCGTTGTCGAGCAGTACTTC. It translates to CASKTSGSVVEQYF. The chain has TRBV19 and TRBJ2-7, with 10 bases that match TRBD2. This CDR3 spans 14 amino acids. Germline V lookup: CDR1 LNHDA, CDR2 SQIVND (reference sequence). With 7 bases clipped from V and 6 bases from J, the junction kept 9 bases outside the gene matches.

This chain connects TRBV10-1 to TRBJ2-4; D perhaps matches TRBD1 (5 bases). Trimming removed 3 bases from V and 11 bases from J, with 14 bases in between. CDR1 is WNHNN and CDR2 is SYGVQD in the germline V gene (reference sequence). This CDR3 has 13 amino acids. The CDR3 loop is CASSEEQDTVQYF. For the CDR3, the DNA is TGCGCCAGCAGTGAAGAGCAGGACACTGTTCAGTACTTC.

The CDR3 loop reads CASSSDRQKAFF. CDR3 coding DNA: TGCGCCAGCAGCTCGGACCGACAGAAAGCTTTCTTT. The chain uses TRBV5-1 and TRBJ1-1, with TRBD1 as a possible D gene (5 bases). The CDR3 spans 12 residues. Between the trimmed V and J ends, which lost 3 bases and 9 bases, there was a span of 12 bases. CDR1 is SGHRS and CDR2 is YFSETQ in the germline V gene. The whole variable domain, remainder taken from reference TRBV5-1 and TRBJ1-1, is KAGVTQTPRYLIKTRGQQVTLSCSPISGHRSVSWYQQTPGQGLQFLFEYFSETQRNKGNFPGRFSGRQFSNSRSEMNVSTLELGDSALYLCASSSDRQKAFFGQGTRLTVV.

This sequence joins TRBV2 and TRBJ2-7, with TRBD2 as a possible D gene (6 bases). CDR1 is SNHLY, CDR2 FYNNEI, per germline. The length of the CDR3 is 14 residues. The V end lost 6 bases, the J end lost 0 bases, and 12 bases lay between the germline ends. CDR3 protein: CASRPSESSYEQYF. CDR3 coding DNA: TGTGCCAGCAGGCCTAGCGAAAGCTCCTACGAGCAGTACTTC.

The chain employs TRBV12-5 and TRBJ1-1; 11 nucleotides match TRBD1. V dropped 0 bases and J dropped 0; count of bases not matched to a gene: 6. Germline V gene data show CDR1 as LGHNT and CDR2 as FRNRAP. The CDR3 spans 18 residues. The CDR3 sequence is CASGLVLGQGAMNTEAFF. The DNA for the CDR3 is TGTGCTAGTGGTTTGGTACTAGGACAGGGGGCGATGAACACTGAAGCTTTCTTT.

About this clone itself: The same CDR3 can be traced to other DNA sequences in this sample. The chain employs TRBV6-1 and TRBJ2-7, with D perhaps matching TRBD1 (6 bases). The V end lost 6 bases, the J end lost 0 bases, and 12 bases lay between the germline ends. CDR1 MNHNS and CDR2 SASEGT come from the germline V gene. The CDR3 consists of 14 residues. This chain's CDR3 is CASSADRISYEQYF. For the CDR3, the DNA is TGTGCCAGCAGCGCCGACAGGATCTCCTACGAGCAGTACTTC.

The chain is built from TRBV29-1 and TRBJ2-7; D is ambiguous. The CDR3 contains 11 residues. Germline V gene data show CDR1 as SQVTM and CDR2 as ANQGSEA. V was shortened by 7 bases and J by 2 bases, with 9 bases between the two germline ends. The CDR3 DNA sequence: TGCAGCGCCAATACAGCCTACGAGCAGTACTTC. Amino acids: CSANTAYEQYF.

This chain connects TRBV5-1 to TRBJ1-4; D remains ambiguous. In germline, CDR1 is SGHRS, CDR2 YFSETQ. This CDR3 is built from 15 residues. Trimming cost V 4 bases and J 4 bases, with 14 bases left between them. The CDR3 sequence is CASSQSYRDNEKLFF. The CDR3 DNA reads as TGCGCCAGCAGCCAATCCTACAGAGATAATGAAAAACTGTTTTTT.

The chain employs TRBV13 and TRBJ2-7; the match to TRBD2 covers 13 bases. V trimming: 3 bases; J trimming: 7 bases; junction bases outside the gene matches: 12. The CDR3 loop spans 17 amino acids. Germline-derived CDR1 and CDR2 are PRHDT and FYEKMQ (reference sequence). The CDR3 reads CASSFITGTSGIGEQYF. The CDR3 bases are TGTGCCAGCAGCTTCATAACCGGGACTAGCGGGATTGGTGAGCAGTACTTC.

The chain joins TRBV28 to TRBJ2-1, with D possibly matching TRBD1 (6 bases). The CDR3 loop spans 14 amino acids. CDR1 is MDHEN, CDR2 SYDVKM, per germline. Trimming pared 6 bases from V and 10 bases from J, leaving 19 bases between. CDR3 nucleotides: TGTGCCAGCAGCCGCTACACCCAAGGGACAGAGCAGTTCTTC. This encodes CASSRYTQGTEQFF.

The chain links TRBV6-6 to TRBJ2-3; the D call may be TRBD1 or TRBD2 (5 bases each). Per the germline V gene, CDR1 is MNHNY and CDR2 is SVGAGI (reference sequence). Trimming cost V 4 bases and J 0 bases, with 8 bases left between them. The CDR3 spans 14 residues. CDR3 in DNA: TGTGCCAGCAGTTGGGACGGCAGCACAGATACGCAGTATTTT. This sequence encodes CASSWDGSTDTQYF.

This clone showed up just once. V usage is TRBV28 and J usage is TRBJ1-5, with D possibly matching TRBD1 (5 bases). Trimming removed 7 bases at V and 7 bases at J, with 20 bases between. The germline V gene has CDR1 MDHEN and CDR2 SYDVKM. CDR3 length equals 15 residues. In DNA, the CDR3 is TGTGCCAGCACCTTCCTCGGGGGATGGAGGCAGCCCCAGCATTTT. As protein: CASTFLGGWRQPQHF.

A few counts support this clone. V and J are TRBV6-1 and TRBJ1-1; possibly TRBD1 for D (5 bases). The germline CDR1 and CDR2 sequences are MNHNS and SASEGT. V lost 5 bases and J 1 base, leaving 11 bases between the germline ends. The CDR3 is 14 residues long. CDR3 residues: CASSPLGGNTEAFF. The CDR3 nucleotides are TGTGCCAGCAGTCCACTCGGGGGGAACACTGAAGCTTTCTTT.

The CDR3 DNA is TGCGCCAGCAGTTGGCTAGCGGGAGCATCCCAAGAGACCCAGTACTTC. It codes for CASSWLAGASQETQYF. The chain has TRBV4-1 and TRBJ2-5; 10 positions agree with TRBD2. Germline lookup yields CDR1 MGHRA and CDR2 YSYEKL. J gave up 1 base and V 6 bases, and 8 bases lay outside the gene matches. This CDR3 region has 16 residues.

Only a few counts were recorded for this clone. This chain connects TRBV19 to TRBJ1-1; D is unresolved. V was cut by 3 bases and J by 1 base, with 9 bases left in between. The V gene's germline CDR1 is LNHDA and CDR2 SQIVND (reference sequence). This CDR3 is built from 14 residues. DNA of the CDR3: TGTGCCAGTAGTATGGCTTCCCCGAACACTGAAGCTTTCTTT. Its protein product is CASSMASPNTEAFF.

The CDR3 nucleotides are TGTGCCAGCAGTGAAGGGGTAGCCTGGGACGAGCAGTACTTC. It encodes CASSEGVAWDEQYF. V and J are TRBV6-1 and TRBJ2-7; D is unresolved. The V end was cut by 1 base, the J end by 5 bases, with 12 bases between. This CDR3 is 14 amino acids long. In germline, CDR1 is MNHNS, CDR2 SASEGT.

The J gene is TRBJ1-2, the V gene TRBV28; D might be TRBD1 (5 bases). Trimming cost V 2 bases and J 2 bases, with 21 bases left between them. There are 18 residues in the CDR3. Germline assignment: CDR1 MDHEN and CDR2 SYDVKM. The CDR3, as DNA: TGTGCCAGCAGTTTAGATTGGCTAGGGGCCTTTCGGAACTATGGCTACACCTTC. Translating it yields CASSLDWLGAFRNYGYTF.

This chain uses TRBV7-9 with TRBJ2-7; 8 bases line up with TRBD2. This CDR3 is 17 amino acids long. The trim removed 3 bases at V and 7 bases at J, leaving 17 bases unmatched. Germline V gives CDR1 SEHNR, CDR2 FQNEAQ (reference sequence). CDR3 sequence (DNA): TGTGCCAGCAGCTTTGGGGGCGGGAGGCTACGATGGGTAGAGCAGTACTTC. Protein product: CASSFGGGRLRWVEQYF.

The chain is built from TRBV5-1 and TRBJ2-3, with 8 bases fitting TRBD2. The CDR3 covers 17 residues. The ends lost 2 bases at V and 1 base at J; junction bases unmatched: 9. Germline values: CDR1 SGHRS, CDR2 YFSETQ. CDR3: CASSFTSGGRGTDTQYF. The CDR3, as DNA: TGCGCCAGCAGCTTTACTAGCGGAGGGCGAGGCACAGATACGCAGTATTTT.

Turning to this clone: A much larger clone lies one base from this, so it may be a read error. DNA of the CDR3: TGTGCCAGCAGTGGGACAGCAACTAATGAAAAACTGTTTTTT. Translated, it gives CASSGTATNEKLFF. The chain has TRBV27 and TRBJ1-4; 7 bases map to TRBD1. The CDR3 has 14 residues. J gave up 0 bases and V 5 bases, and 0 bases lay outside the gene matches. CDR1 and CDR2 (germline): MNHEY, SMNVEV (reference sequence).